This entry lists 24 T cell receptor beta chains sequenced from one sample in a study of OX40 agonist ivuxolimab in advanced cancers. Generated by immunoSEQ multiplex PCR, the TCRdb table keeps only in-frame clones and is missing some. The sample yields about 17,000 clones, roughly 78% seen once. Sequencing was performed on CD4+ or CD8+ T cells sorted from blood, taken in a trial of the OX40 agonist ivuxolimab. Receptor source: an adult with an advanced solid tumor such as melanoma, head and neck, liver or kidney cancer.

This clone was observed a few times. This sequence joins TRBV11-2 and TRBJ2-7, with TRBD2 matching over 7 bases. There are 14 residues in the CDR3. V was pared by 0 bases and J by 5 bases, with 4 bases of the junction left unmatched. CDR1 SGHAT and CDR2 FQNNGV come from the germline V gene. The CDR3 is CASSLEPGGNEQYF. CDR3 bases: TGTGCCAGCAGCTTAGAGCCGGGAGGCAACGAGCAGTACTTC.

CDR3 DNA sequence: TGTGCCAGCAGCAAATACCTCACAGGGAATGAGCAGTTCTTC. This encodes CASSKYLTGNEQFF. This chain links TRBV27 with TRBJ2-1; TRBD1 might be the D (6 bases). Trimming pared 6 bases from V and 7 bases from J, leaving 16 bases between. The germline V gene has CDR1 MNHEY and CDR2 SMNVEV (reference sequence). CDR3 length: 14 amino acids.

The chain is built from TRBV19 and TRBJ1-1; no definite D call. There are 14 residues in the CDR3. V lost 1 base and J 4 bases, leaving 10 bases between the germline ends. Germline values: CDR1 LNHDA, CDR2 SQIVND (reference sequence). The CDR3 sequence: CASSIGTSGTEAFF. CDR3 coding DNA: TGTGCCAGTAGTATAGGGACCTCGGGCACTGAAGCTTTCTTT. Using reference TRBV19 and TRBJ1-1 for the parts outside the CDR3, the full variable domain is DGGITQSPKYLFRKEGQNVTLSCEQNLNHDAMYWYRQDPGQGLRLIYYSQIVNDFQKGDIAEGYSVSREKKESFPLTVTSAQKNPTAFYLCASSIGTSGTEAFFGQGTRLTVV.

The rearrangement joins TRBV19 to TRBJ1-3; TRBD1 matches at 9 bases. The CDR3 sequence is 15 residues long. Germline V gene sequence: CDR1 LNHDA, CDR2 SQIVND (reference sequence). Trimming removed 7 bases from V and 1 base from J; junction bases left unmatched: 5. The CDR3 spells CASIPDRGSGNTIYF. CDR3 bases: TGTGCCAGTATACCGGACAGGGGATCTGGAAACACCATATATTTT.

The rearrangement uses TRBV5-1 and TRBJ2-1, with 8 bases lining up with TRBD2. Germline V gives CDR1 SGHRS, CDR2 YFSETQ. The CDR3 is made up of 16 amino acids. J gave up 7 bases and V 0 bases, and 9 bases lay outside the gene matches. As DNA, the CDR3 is TGCGCCAGCAGCTTGGTAGCGGGGACCGCTGGGAATGAGCAGTTCTTC. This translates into CASSLVAGTAGNEQFF. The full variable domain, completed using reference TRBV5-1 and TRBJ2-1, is KAGVTQTPRYLIKTRGQQVTLSCSPISGHRSVSWYQQTPGQGLQFLFEYFSETQRNKGNFPGRFSGRQFSNSRSEMNVSTLELGDSALYLCASSLVAGTAGNEQFFGPGTRLTVL.

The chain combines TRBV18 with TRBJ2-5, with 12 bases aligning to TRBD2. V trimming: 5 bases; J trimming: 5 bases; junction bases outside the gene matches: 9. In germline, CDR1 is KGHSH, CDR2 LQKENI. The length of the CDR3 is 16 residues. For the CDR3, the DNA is TGTGCCAGCTCATCAAGACTAGCGGGAGAGGGGGAGACCCAGTACTTC. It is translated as CASSSRLAGEGETQYF.

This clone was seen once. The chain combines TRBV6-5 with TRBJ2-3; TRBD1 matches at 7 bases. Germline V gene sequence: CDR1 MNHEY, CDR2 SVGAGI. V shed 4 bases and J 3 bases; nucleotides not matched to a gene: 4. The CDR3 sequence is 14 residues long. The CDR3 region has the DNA TGTGCCAGCAGTTTGGTCAGGGGGACAGATACGCAGTATTTT. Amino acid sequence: CASSLVRGTDTQYF.

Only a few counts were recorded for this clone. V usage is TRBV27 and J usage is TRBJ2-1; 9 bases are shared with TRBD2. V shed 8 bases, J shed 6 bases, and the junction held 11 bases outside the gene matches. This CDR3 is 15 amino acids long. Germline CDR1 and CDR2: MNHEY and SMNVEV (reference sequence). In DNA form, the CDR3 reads TGTGCCAGCCGCACCGCGGGAGGGCCTCTCAATGAGCAGTTCTTC. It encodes CASRTAGGPLNEQFF.

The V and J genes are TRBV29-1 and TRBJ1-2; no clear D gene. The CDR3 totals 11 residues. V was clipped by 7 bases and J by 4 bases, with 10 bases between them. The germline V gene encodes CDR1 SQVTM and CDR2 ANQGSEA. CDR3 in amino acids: CSGRYPYGYTF. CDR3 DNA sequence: TGCAGCGGCCGCTATCCCTATGGCTACACCTTC.

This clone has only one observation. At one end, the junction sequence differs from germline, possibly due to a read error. This CDR3 is CAGSRLTVSTDTQYF. The CDR3 nucleotides read TGTGCCGGCAGCCGTTTGACAGTTAGCACAGATACGCAGTATTTT. The V call is TRBV28, the J call TRBJ2-3, with D possibly being TRBD1 (5 bases). CDR3 length equals 15 residues. Per germline, CDR1 MDHEN and CDR2 SYDVKM.

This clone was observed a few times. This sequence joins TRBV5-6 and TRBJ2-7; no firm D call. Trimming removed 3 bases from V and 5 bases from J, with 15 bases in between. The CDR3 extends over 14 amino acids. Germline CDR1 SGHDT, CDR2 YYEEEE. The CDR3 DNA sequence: TGTGCCAGCAGCTCGCTGGTGACCCACCACGAGCAGTACTTC. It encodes CASSSLVTHHEQYF.

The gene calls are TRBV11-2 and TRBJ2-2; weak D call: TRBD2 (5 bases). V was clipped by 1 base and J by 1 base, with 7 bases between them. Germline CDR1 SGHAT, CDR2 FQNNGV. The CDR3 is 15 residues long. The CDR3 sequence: CASSLGGGNTGELFF. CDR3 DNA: TGTGCCAGCAGCTTAGGCGGAGGGAACACCGGGGAGCTGTTTTTT. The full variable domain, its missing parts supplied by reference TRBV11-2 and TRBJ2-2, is EAGVAQSPRYKIIEKRQSVAFWCNPISGHATLYWYQQILGQGPKLLIQFQNNGVVDDSQLPKDRFSAERLKGVDSTLKIQPAKLEDSAVYLCASSLGGGNTGELFFGEGSRLTVL.

The DNA for the CDR3 is TGTGCCAGCAGTACTAGCGGGGAAGAAGAGACCCAGTACTTC. Translation gives CASSTSGEEETQYF. The chain uses TRBV28 and TRBJ2-5; 10 bases are shared with TRBD2. The CDR3 contains 14 residues. CDR1 MDHEN and CDR2 SYDVKM come from the germline V gene. Unmatched junction bases numbered 3, after V lost 5 bases and J lost 3 bases.

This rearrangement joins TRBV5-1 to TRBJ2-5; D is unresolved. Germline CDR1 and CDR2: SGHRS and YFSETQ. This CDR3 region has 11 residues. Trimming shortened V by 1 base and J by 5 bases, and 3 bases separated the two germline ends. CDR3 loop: CASSLTETQYF. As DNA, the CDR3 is TGCGCCAGCAGCTTGACTGAGACCCAGTACTTC.

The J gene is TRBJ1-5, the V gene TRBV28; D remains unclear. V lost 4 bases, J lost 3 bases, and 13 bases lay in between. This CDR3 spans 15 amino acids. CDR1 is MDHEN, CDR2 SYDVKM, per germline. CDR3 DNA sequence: TGTGCCAGCAGTTCCCCCGAAAATTACAATCAGCCCCAGCATTTT. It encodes CASSSPENYNQPQHF.

CDR3 in amino acids: CASRVPGGGHQPQHF. CDR3 DNA sequence: TGTGCCAGCAGGGTGCCGGGTGGGGGGCATCAGCCCCAGCATTTT. The V call is TRBV25-1, the J call TRBJ1-5; TRBD1 might be the D (6 bases). CDR1 is MGHDK and CDR2 is SYGVNS in the germline V gene. The CDR3 length is 15 residues. The germline V and J ends were trimmed by 6 bases and 5 bases, with 17 bases remaining between them. Based on the CDR3 plus reference TRBV25-1 and TRBJ1-5, the full variable domain is EADIYQTPRYLVIGTGKKITLECSQTMGHDKMYWYQQDPGMELHLIHYSYGVNSTEKGDLSSESTVSRIRTEHFPLTLESARPSHTSQYLCASRVPGGGHQPQHFGDGTRLSIL.

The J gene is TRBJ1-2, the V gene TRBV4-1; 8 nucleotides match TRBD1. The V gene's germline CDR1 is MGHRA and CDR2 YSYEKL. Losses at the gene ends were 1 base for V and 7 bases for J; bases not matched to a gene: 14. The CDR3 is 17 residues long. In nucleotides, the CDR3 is TGCGCCAGCAGCCAAGTTTATCGGGCAGGGGGCTCAGGTGGCTACACCTTC. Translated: CASSQVYRAGGSGGYTF.

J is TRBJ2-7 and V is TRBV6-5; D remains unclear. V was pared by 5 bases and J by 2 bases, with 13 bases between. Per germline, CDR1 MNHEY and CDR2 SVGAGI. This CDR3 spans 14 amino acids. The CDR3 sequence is CASSAMDGAYEQYF. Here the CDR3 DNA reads TGTGCCAGCAGTGCTATGGACGGTGCCTACGAGCAGTACTTC.

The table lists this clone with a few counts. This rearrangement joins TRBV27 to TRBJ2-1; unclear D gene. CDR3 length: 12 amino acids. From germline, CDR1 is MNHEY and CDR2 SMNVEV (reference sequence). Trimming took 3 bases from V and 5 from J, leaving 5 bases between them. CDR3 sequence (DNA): TGTGCCAGCAGTTTTTGGAACAATGAGCAGTTCTTC. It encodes CASSFWNNEQFF.

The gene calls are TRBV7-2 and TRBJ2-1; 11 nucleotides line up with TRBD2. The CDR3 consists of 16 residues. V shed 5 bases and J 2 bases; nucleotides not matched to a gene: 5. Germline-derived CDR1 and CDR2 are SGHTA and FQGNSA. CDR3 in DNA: TGTGCCAGCAGCCCCAGACTAGCGGGGACCTACAATGAGCAGTTCTTC. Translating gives CASSPRLAGTYNEQFF.

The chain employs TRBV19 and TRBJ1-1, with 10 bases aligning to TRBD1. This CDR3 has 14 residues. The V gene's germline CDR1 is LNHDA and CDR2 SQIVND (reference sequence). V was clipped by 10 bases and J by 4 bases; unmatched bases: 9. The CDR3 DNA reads TGTGCCACTAGACAGGGGGCGAGTAGCACTGAAGCTTTCTTT. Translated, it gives CATRQGASSTEAFF.

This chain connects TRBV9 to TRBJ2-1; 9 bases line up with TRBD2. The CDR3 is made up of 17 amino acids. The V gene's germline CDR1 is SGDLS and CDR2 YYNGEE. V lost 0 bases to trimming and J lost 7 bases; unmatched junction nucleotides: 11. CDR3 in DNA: TGTGCCAGCAGCGTAGTTGGGGGTAGCGGGAGTCTAAATGAGCAGTTCTTC. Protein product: CASSVVGGSGSLNEQFF.

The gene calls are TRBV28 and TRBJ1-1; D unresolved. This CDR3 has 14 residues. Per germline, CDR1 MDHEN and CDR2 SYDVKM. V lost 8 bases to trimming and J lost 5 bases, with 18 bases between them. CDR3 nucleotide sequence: TGTGCCAGCTTGTCGGCCTCTTTAGTTACTGAAGCTTTCTTT. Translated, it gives CASLSASLVTEAFF.

CDR3 DNA: TGTGCCAGCAGTAGGACTAGCGGACAAGAGACCCAGTACTTC. Residues: CASSRTSGQETQYF. The rearrangement joins TRBV2 to TRBJ2-5; 10 positions agree with TRBD2. The V and J ends lost 5 bases and 2 bases, in that order; junction bases with no gene match: 2. Looked up from germline, CDR1 is SNHLY and CDR2 is FYNNEI. This CDR3 comprises 14 residues.